These T cell receptor beta chains were read from a single sample in a study of Graves' ophthalmopathy and Graves' hyperthyroidism. TCRdb reprocessed the multiplex PCR reads via MiXCR and lists one record per CDR3 protein. The sample lists about 620,000 distinct CDR3 sequences; 22% were seen once. Material for sequencing was peripheral blood. The receptors were sampled from a young woman with stable Graves' hyperthyroidism. Some clones in this sample may be carry-over from other donors' samples. The CDR3 runs from the conserved cysteine through the conserved F or W. The D gene is left open where the match is weak. Expanded clones get a size class; other rows say once, few or many, or leave the size out.

clone size,J gene,D gene,V gene,CDR3 DNA,CDR3 protein
few,TRBJ1-2,.,TRBV6-1,TGTGCCAGCAGTGAAGCGCCACTTATTCAGACATGGGGCTACACCTTC,CASSEAPLIQTWGYTF
.,TRBJ1-2,.,TRBV20-1,TGCAGTGCTCAGCGGCGGTTCTATGGCTACACCTTC,CSAQRRFYGYTF
many,TRBJ2-7,.,TRBV30,TGTGCCTGGGAGGCAGGGGCCTACGAGCAGTACTTC,CAWEAGAYEQYF
many,TRBJ2-2,TRBD1,TRBV27,TGTGCCAGCAGTTACGCGACAGGGGGCACCGGGGAGCTGTTTTTT,CASSYATGGTGELFF
many,TRBJ2-2,TRBD2,TRBV19,TGTGCCAGTAGTTGGGGACTAGCGGAAACCGGGGAGCTGTTTTTT,CASSWGLAETGELFF
.,TRBJ2-7,TRBD1,TRBV5-1,TGCGCCAGCAGCTCCCGACAGGGTGCCCACGAGCAGTACTTC,CASSSRQGAHEQYF
few,TRBJ2-5,.,TRBV6-1,TGTGCCAGCGGTGCGGGGCGGGAGACCCAGTACTTC,CASGAGRETQYF
.,TRBJ1-2,TRBD1,TRBV6-1,TGTGCCACCCGCTGGACAGGAGACTATGGCTACACCTTC,CATRWTGDYGYTF
many,TRBJ1-2,TRBD1,TRBV29-1,TGCAGCGTTGGGGGGACAGGGGGTGTAAACTATGGCTACACCTTC,CSVGGTGGVNYGYTF
many,TRBJ2-2,TRBD1,TRBV2,TGTGCCAGCAGCGCACTTTCAGGGGGCACCGGGGAGCTGTTTTTT,CASSALSGGTGELFF
many,TRBJ2-2,.,TRBV20-1,TGCAGTGCTAGAGATTGGAGGGACAGTACGAACACCGGGGAGCTGTTTTTT,CSARDWRDSTNTGELFF
few,TRBJ2-7,TRBD2,TRBV15,TGTGCCACCAGCAGAGACAGAGGACTAGCGGGAGCCTCCTACGAGCAGTACTTC,CATSRDRGLAGASYEQYF
.,TRBJ2-5,.,TRBV5-4,TGTGCCAGCAGCTTGGAAAGACAACAAGAGACCCAGTACTTC,CASSLERQQETQYF
many,TRBJ2-7,.,TRBV20-1,TGCAGTGCTAGAGTCCCGGGGAGCTCCTACGAGCAGTACTTC,CSARVPGSSYEQYF
.,TRBJ2-5,.,TRBV7-2,TGTGCCAGCTCCTGGGGCAGGGGCTCGATCGAGACCCAGTACTTC,CASSWGRGSIETQYF
many,TRBJ1-1,.,TRBV12-3/TRBV12-4,TGTGCCAGCAGTTGGGGTTTGAACACTGAAACTTTCTTT,CASSWGLNTETFF
many,TRBJ1-6,.,TRBV5-1,TGCGCCAGCAGCGGGGGACAACCAAATTCACCCCTCCACTTT,CASSGGQPNSPLHF
many,TRBJ2-7,.,TRBV7-8,TGTGCCAGCAGCACAACAGGAGGGTTCTCCGAGCAGTACTTC,CASSTTGGFSEQYF
many,TRBJ1-3,.,TRBV29-1,TGCAGCGTTGACCCCGGGTCTGGAAACACCATATATTTT,CSVDPGSGNTIYF
many,TRBJ2-5,TRBD1,TRBV6-1,TGTGCCAGCAGTACCTGGGGACAGGGGGAGACCCAGTACTTC,CASSTWGQGETQYF
.,TRBJ2-7,.,TRBV20-1,TGCAGTGCTAGATCTCAGACCGGGGGTAGGACCTACGAGCAGTACTTC,CSARSQTGGRTYEQYF
many,TRBJ1-2,.,TRBV20-1,TGCAGTGCTAGAGACGGATTTAACTATGGCTACACCTTC,CSARDGFNYGYTF
many,TRBJ1-2,.,TRBV12-3/TRBV12-4,TGTGCCAGCAGTTTAGCGCCAGCAGGATCTAACTATGGCTACACCTTC,CASSLAPAGSNYGYTF
few,TRBJ1-5,.,TRBV10-3,TGTGCCATCAGTGACGGGGACACAAGACAGCCCCAGCATTTT,CAISDGDTRQPQHF
few,TRBJ2-7,.,TRBV6-1,TGTGCCAGCAGGCAGGGGCCGGCGATTGTCGAGCAGTACTTC,CASRQGPAIVEQYF
many,TRBJ2-5,.,TRBV7-9,TGTGCCAGCAGCCTACCCTTCGGCAGGGACCAAGAGACCCAGTACTTC,CASSLPFGRDQETQYF
.,TRBJ2-5,.,TRBV6-5,TGTGTCAGCAGTTACAGGCGGGGATCGGAGACCCAGTACTTC,CVSSYRRGSETQYF
few,TRBJ2-2,TRBD1,TRBV6-1,TGTGCCAGCAGTGAAGAAACAGGGGGGACCGGGGAGCTGTTTTTT,CASSEETGGTGELFF
many,TRBJ2-5,.,TRBV5-1,TGCGCCAGCACCCAGGCTGGAGGAGAGACCCAGTACTTC,CASTQAGGETQYF
many,TRBJ1-2,.,TRBV2,TGTGCCAGCAGGACTACAGGCTATGGCTACACCTTC,CASRTTGYGYTF
many,TRBJ2-7,TRBD1,TRBV28,TGTGCCAGCAGGGGGACAGGGGACTCCTACGAGCAGTACTTC,CASRGTGDSYEQYF
many,TRBJ1-6,.,TRBV11-2,TGTGCCAGCAGCCGACAGCCAAATTCACCCCTCCACTTT,CASSRQPNSPLHF
few,TRBJ1-2,.,TRBV12-3/TRBV12-4,TGTGCCAGCAGTGGGCATAACTATGGCTACACCTTC,CASSGHNYGYTF
many,TRBJ1-5,.,TRBV19,TGTGCCAGTAGTGACACCGGCGGTCAGCCCCAGCATTTT,CASSDTGGQPQHF
many,TRBJ2-7,.,TRBV3-1,TGTGCCAGCAGCCAAGGGTTGGAGAGCTACGAGCAGTACTTC,CASSQGLESYEQYF
many,TRBJ2-7,TRBD2,TRBV11-2,TGTGCCAGCAGCTTGGGGATAGCGGGAGGGGTCCCATACGAGCAGTACTTC,CASSLGIAGGVPYEQYF
many,TRBJ1-1,TRBD1,TRBV12-3/TRBV12-4,TGTGCCAGCAGCGAAGGACCCGACAGGGGTGAAGCTTTCTTT,CASSEGPDRGEAFF
many,TRBJ1-2,TRBD1,TRBV27,TGTGCCAGCAGTCGGACAGGGGGCGCGGGCTATGGCTACACCTTC,CASSRTGGAGYGYTF
.,TRBJ1-2,.,TRBV12-3/TRBV12-4,TGTGCCAGCAGCCGAAATAACTTTGGCTACACCTTC,CASSRNNFGYTF
many,TRBJ1-1,.,TRBV15,TGTGCCACCAGCAGAGATCTGGGGAGCTCAAGGACTGAAGCTTTCTTT,CATSRDLGSSRTEAFF
many,TRBJ2-7,.,TRBV27,TGTGCCAGCACCTCCCAGGGGACGGACGAGCAGTACTTC,CASTSQGTDEQYF
many,TRBJ1-1,TRBD1,TRBV19,TGTGCCAGTAGTACTTACAGGGGGCCAACTGAAGCTTTCTTT,CASSTYRGPTEAFF
.,TRBJ2-7,.,TRBV6-2/TRBV6-3,TGTGCCAGCATCGGGGGCTCCTACGAGCAGTACTTC,CASIGGSYEQYF
.,TRBJ2-7,.,TRBV2,TGTGCCAGCAGTGTAGCGGCAGCCCTCTACGAGCAGTACTTC,CASSVAAALYEQYF
.,TRBJ2-5,TRBD1,TRBV30,TGTGCCTGGCTTAGACAGGGCCAAGAGACCCAGTACTTC,CAWLRQGQETQYF